The sequence of this T cell receptor (beta chain) was determined in a study of blood T cell repertoires in COVID-19. Original processing methods: Reference gene primer amplification gave estimated nucleated cell counts. Assay: immunoSEQ multiplex PCR; the TCRdb copy retains only in-frame clones and omits some. V, J and clone size reflect that table, while D and trimming were determined from the DNA. This table has over 250,000 clones, 80% to 90% appearing once. With respect to this clone: Other DNA sequences within the sample encode an identical CDR3.

This receptor was taken from a woman aged 70-85 years with COVID-19, enrolled during active disease. The sample was peripheral blood.

The DNA of the CDR3 is TGTGCCAGCAGTTTCAACCCCGGGGGCACTGAAGCTTTCTTT. It yields the protein CASSFNPGGTEAFF. V usage is TRBV27 and J usage is TRBJ1-1, with D possibly being TRBD1 (5 bases). This CDR3 region has 14 residues. Trimming pared 3 bases from V and 4 bases from J, leaving 12 bases between. From germline, CDR1 is MNHEY and CDR2 SMNVEV (reference sequence).